This TCR beta chain was captured in a study of T cell responses to AZD1222 COVID-19 vaccine listed by TCRdb under 2021. Context from the whole study: A total of 230 to 250 trial participants underwent TCR sequencing, of whom about 210 had received two doses of AZD1222 and about 25 had received two doses of the MenACWY control vaccine. Trial participants were enrolled into age subgroups of 18-55, 56-69 and 70-plus years, which contained around 150, 28 and 57 TCR-sequenced participants, respectively. On the study overall, not on this receptor specifically: Spike-specific TCR breadth and depth rose significantly after two AZD1222 doses compared with day 0 and with MenACWY recipients. The 56-69-year group was small, and its depth increase did not reach significance, likely because of low power. Because no day 14 peak-response samples were available, repertoires were characterized only after the peak T cell response. Reportedly, close to half of the unique spike-specific TCRs recognized epitopes lying outside the regions that are mutated in the B.1.351 and B.1.1.7 variants. Conclusions about previously exposed vaccinees are limited because only a handful of AZD1222 recipients were SARS-CoV-2 seropositive at baseline. Participants were mostly white British, with more females than males. The authors suggested clonal diversity may have been underestimated. Vaccine-associated CD4 TCRs spanned the whole spike protein, with dominant responses in regions 160-218 and 743-854.

Inclusive of the bounding cysteine and phenylalanine, the CDR3 is 15 residues long. CDR3 DNA only is kept here, 45 bases in frame from base 1. The germline V end is reduced by 8 bases and the J end by 4 bases; junction bases left unmatched: 8. The germline V gene supplies CDR1 MNHEY and CDR2 SVGAGI. The CDR3 regions of human TCRbeta chains were subjected to immunosequencing. The study's processing was this. TCRs in the repertoires were matched against a reference library of SARS-CoV-2-specific TCRs that had been generated with the MIRA antigen-specificity platform. Breadth was defined as the fraction of unique TCRs that were SARS-CoV-2-associated, and depth was defined as the fraction of total T cells that were SARS-CoV-2-associated. Using the MIRA data, every spike-specific TCR was mapped to the spike region that the TCR reacted to and assigned to either a CD4 or a CD8 class. Log10-transformed breadth and depth values were compared by one-way ANOVA with Sidak's multiple comparisons tests. Here the immuneACCESS table is served through TCRdb, limited to in-frame sequences with V and J called. Missing clones are a known gap in these copies; in checked studies unresolved V genes cover under half, and the rest lacks a known reason. That table supplies the V and J calls and clone size; D and trimming were determined from the DNA. The sample includes 90,000 to 150,000 clones, with about 86% observed a single time. The top ten hold 15% to 20% of the sample.

The time point label here, explained by the study, means: about 28 days (+/-7) after the second vaccine dose. Because spike-specific TCR depth and breadth did not differ between the two schedules, AZD1222 recipients who got a second dose at roughly 4 weeks were pooled with those who got a second dose at roughly 12 weeks. Samples from vaccinated people were obtained from the UK trials COV001 and COV002, which included a single-blind randomized controlled phase 2/3 trial of AZD1222 (ChAdOx1 nCoV-19) in healthy adults. Trial participant PBMC samples were collected at day 0 and day 28 after the second dose for TCRbeta chain sequencing. Note on this clone: The specificity of this receptor is unknown. The input lacks base qualities; no much larger clone sits a single base away.

Sequenced here: peripheral blood, sampled 28 days after the second AZD1222 dose. The chain is made from TRBV6-5 and TRBJ1-4, and TRBD1 matches 9 of the central bases. The clonotype was recovered from an adult who received the AZD1222 COVID-19 vaccine. The DNA reads TGTGCCAGCCGTTGGGACAGGGTCGGTAATGAAAAACTGTTTTTT. The resulting protein is CASRWDRVGNEKLFF.